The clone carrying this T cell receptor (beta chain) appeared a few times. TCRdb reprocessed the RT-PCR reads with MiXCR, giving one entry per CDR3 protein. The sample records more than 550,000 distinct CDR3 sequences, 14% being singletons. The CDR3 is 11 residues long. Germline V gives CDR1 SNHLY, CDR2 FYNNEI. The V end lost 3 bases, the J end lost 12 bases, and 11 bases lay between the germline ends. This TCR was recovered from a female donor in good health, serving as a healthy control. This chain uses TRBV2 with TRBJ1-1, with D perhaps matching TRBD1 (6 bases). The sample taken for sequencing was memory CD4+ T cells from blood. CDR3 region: CASSDPGVSFF. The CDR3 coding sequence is TGTGCCAGCAGTGATCCAGGGGTATCTTTCTTT.